Included here is one T cell receptor (beta chain) sequence, with context. This clonotype was seen more than once but under ten times. What this receptor recognizes is not known. Base qualities were left out, and no much larger clone turns up one base away. This sample was included in a study of T cells after yellow fever vaccination (dated by TCRdb to the late 2010s). A note on the overall study: Libraries from fractions with low cell numbers were prepared with the SMART-Seq v4 Ultra Low Input RNA kit. Bulk PBMC replicates and cell subsets were isolated from blood drawn at multiple timepoints before and after both primary and secondary immunization. Two healthy male donors, one aged 18 to 30 and one aged 30 to 39 years, were included in the cohort. To follow T-cell clones before and after both primary and booster YFV17D yellow fever vaccination, bulk TCR alpha and beta repertoires underwent longitudinal sequencing.

The treatment or condition label of this sample denotes: live attenuated yellow fever vaccine strain. PBMCs were isolated from peripheral blood using a standard Ficoll-Paque protocol. CD4 and CD8 T-cell fractions were isolated with Dynabeads CD4 and CD8 positive selection kits. TriZol was used to extract RNA from bulk PBMCs, CD4 and CD8 fractions, and dextramer-positive and dextramer-negative fractions. From cysteine to phenylalanine, the CDR3 is 16 amino acids long. The DNA shown is the 48-base CDR3, in frame from base 1. Trimmed from V: 1 base; trimmed from J: 7 bases; junction bases lacking a gene match: 8. Sequences SGHTA (CDR1) and FQGNSA (CDR2) are obtained from the germline V gene. What the authors observed across the whole study: The study included only two donors, which limits how far the findings can be generalized. A small share of clonotypes occurred in both CD4 and CD8 compartments, likely arising from convergent recombination. FACS-sorted repertoires could contain abundant contaminating clonotypes from the bulk population, so computational filtering was required. The secondary T-cell response was found to be weaker but faster than the primary response, with a peak reached on day 5 rather than on day 15. After the booster, most clones that had expanded after primary vaccination were detected again (about 95% of CD4 and around nine tenths of CD8), suggesting broad maintenance of memory.

Reads for this sample came from an Illumina NovaSeq 6000. TCR cDNA was synthesized by 5'RACE template switching, through which a universal primer site and unique molecular identifiers were introduced. Priming of cDNA synthesis was performed from both the TCR alpha and TCR beta constant segments. Two PCR steps were used to amplify libraries, with sample barcodes and sequencing adapters being added in the second step. Sequencing of libraries was done on Illumina HiSeq 2500 (2x100 bp) or NovaSeq (2x150 bp). In the authors' own workflow: MIGEC was used to demultiplex reads and collapse the reads into UMI consensus sequences, and MiXCR was used for V(D)J alignment. Clonotypes responding to the vaccine were identified with edgeR on replicate PBMC samples, with the criteria of FDR below 0.01 and a log2 fold change above 5 up to day 15. CD4 or CD8 identity was assigned to each bulk clonotype according to whether the clonotype was present at higher abundance in the sequenced CD4 repertoire or the sequenced CD8 repertoire. TCRdb reworked the public reads: Q25 trimming with fastp, MiXCR clone assembly, productive beta chains retained. Rows matching on CDR3 protein sequence are summarized as one entry with the most common DNA and genes. The V and J calls and clone size come from TCRdb's table, not from the authors' own analysis. This sample gives hundreds of thousands of distinct CDR3 sequences in total; about an eighth of them show up just once. The ten most abundant clones make up 2.5% to 4% of the sample.

The chain was built from TRBV7-2 and TRBJ2-1, and 9 junctional nucleotides match TRBD2. The receptor's source is a young man who received the YFV17D yellow fever vaccine. The material was CD4+ T cells sorted from PBMCs, obtained 15 days after the yellow fever booster vaccination. The CDR3 region reads CASSLDFQRGANEQFF. At the DNA level, the sequence is TGTGCCAGCAGCTTAGATTTCCAGCGGGGGGCTAATGAGCAGTTCTTC. This CDR3, with the reference TRBV7-2 and TRBJ2-1 proteins standing in past its ends, gives the full variable domain GAGVSQSPSNKVTEKGKDVELRCDPISGHTALYWYRQSLGQGLEFLIYFQGNSAPDKSGLPSDRFSAERTGGSVSTLTIQRTQQEDSAVYLCASSLDFQRGANEQFFGPGTRLTVL.